Below, one T cell receptor beta chain is given with its context. This specimen belongs to a study of cytomegalovirus exposure and HLA in healthy donors. A multiplex PCR was run with 60 Vbeta primers and 13 Jbeta primers. The data were produced by immunoSEQ multiplex PCR, yet TCRdb's version contains in-frame clones alone and is incomplete. The table includes more than 95,000 clones, around 78% detected once. The CDR3 length is 13 residues. Germline CDR1 reads MRHNA; CDR2 reads SNTAGT. The germline V and J ends were trimmed by 6 bases and 4 bases, with 12 bases remaining between them. Source material: PBMCs. The rearrangement uses TRBV6-4 and TRBJ1-1; D gene uncertain. The source of this sequence is a man aged 40-49 years in good health and CMV-seronegative. CDR3 coding DNA: TGTGCCAGCAGCCCCTCTGGCGGCACTGAAGCTTTCTTT. Amino acid sequence: CASSPSGGTEAFF.